These 12 T cell receptor beta chains came from one sample sequenced in a study of early T cells in non-severe SARS-CoV-2 infection. TCRdb reanalysed the 5' RACE reads using MiXCR and keeps one entry per CDR3 protein. Seen here are under 40,000 distinct CDR3 sequences, about 6.2% observed once, and the top ten hold about 5.5%. The sample was whole blood. These receptors originate from an adult who was a healthcare worker with PCR-confirmed SARS-CoV-2 infection or an uninfected control (not recorded which).

The V call is TRBV5-6, the J call TRBJ2-1; 13 bases are a match to TRBD2. There are 19 residues in the CDR3. Looked up from germline, CDR1 is SGHDT and CDR2 is YYEEEE. V was clipped by 2 bases and J by 5 bases; unmatched bases: 13. CDR3 region: CASSFGWATSGRIHNEQFF. CDR3 sequence (DNA): TGTGCCAGCAGCTTTGGGTGGGCGACTAGCGGGAGGATCCACAATGAGCAGTTCTTC.

By share of the sample, this clonotype is medium-sized (0.01 to 0.1%). The CDR3, as DNA: TGTGCCAGCACTCGAGGGGGGAATCCCCTCTATGGCTACACCTTC. The encoded protein is CASTRGGNPLYGYTF. The chain combines TRBV28 with TRBJ1-2, with TRBD1 as a possible D gene (6 bases). Trimming pared 7 bases from V and 4 bases from J, leaving 19 bases between. In germline, CDR1 is MDHEN, CDR2 SYDVKM. The length of the CDR3 is 15 residues.

This clonotype was counted at least ten times. V is TRBV15 and J is TRBJ2-1, with TRBD1 identical over 8 bases. Germline trimming cut 0 bases from V and 10 bases from J; bases unmatched to any gene: 11. The CDR3 runs 16 residues. CDR1 and CDR2 from the germline V gene are LNHNV and YYDKDF (reference sequence). The CDR3 DNA sequence: TGTGCCACCAGCAGAGAGGTGGCGGACAGGGTCACGGAGCAGTTCTTC. Translation gives CATSREVADRVTEQFF.

This clonotype was observed a handful of times. This chain connects TRBV10-3 to TRBJ2-1; 9 bases are a match to TRBD1. The length of the CDR3 is 16 residues. The germline V gene has CDR1 ENHRY and CDR2 SYGVKD. The ends lost 5 bases at V and 6 bases at J; junction bases unmatched: 11. CDR3 nucleotides: TGTGCCATCAGTACAGGGGGCGGAAAGCTCTCCAATGAGCAGTTCTTC. This gives the protein CAISTGGGKLSNEQFF.

In DNA form, the CDR3 reads TGCAGTGCTAGATCGGACAGGGATGAGCAGTTCTTC. Protein: CSARSDRDEQFF. The gene calls are TRBV20-1 and TRBJ2-1; 8 nucleotides agree with TRBD1. V was pared by 2 bases and J by 8 bases, with 2 bases of the junction left unmatched. Germline V CDR1 and CDR2: DFQATT, SNEGSKA (reference sequence). The CDR3 length is 12 residues.

This chain connects TRBV6-5 to TRBJ2-5; 11 bases are shared with TRBD2. Germline V gene data show CDR1 as MNHEY and CDR2 as SVGAGI. Unmatched junction bases numbered 3, after V lost 2 bases and J lost 4 bases. The CDR3 runs to 15 residues. The chain's CDR3 is CASSYDSGRAETQYF. The CDR3 coding sequence is TGTGCCAGCAGTTACGATAGCGGGAGGGCAGAGACCCAGTACTTC.

At least ten counts were recorded for this clonotype. V usage is TRBV5-6 and J usage is TRBJ1-4; D unresolved. The V gene lost 4 bases and the J gene lost 5 bases, with 21 bases spanning the gap. Germline CDR1 and CDR2: SGHDT and YYEEEE. The length of the CDR3 is 17 residues. This chain's CDR3 is CASSLTSRTGRNEKLFF. CDR3 sequence (DNA): TGTGCCAGCAGCCTGACAAGCCGGACGGGGAGGAATGAAAAACTGTTTTTT.

This clonotype was seen ten or more times. The chain carries TRBV7-8 and TRBJ2-5; 11 nucleotides align to TRBD1. V gave up 5 bases and J gave up 3 bases; unmatched junction bases: 14. Germline V gene sequence: CDR1 SGHVS, CDR2 FQNEAQ. This CDR3 is built from 18 residues. The CDR3 loop reads CASSPFPHGQGAKETQYF. CDR3 bases: TGTGCCAGCAGCCCATTTCCTCATGGACAGGGGGCTAAAGAGACCCAGTACTTC. The full variable domain, in which reference TRBV7-8 and TRBJ2-5 provide the parts outside the CDR3, is GAGVSQSPRYKVAKRGQDVALRCDPISGHVSLFWYQQALGQGPEFLTYFQNEAQLDKSGLPSDRFFAERPEGSVSTLKIQRTQQEDSAVYLCASSPFPHGQGAKETQYFGPGTRLLVL.

This clonotype has at least ten counts. The chain has TRBV12-3 or TRBV12-4 and TRBJ1-3; 9 bases are a match to TRBD1. CDR3 length: 15 amino acids. With 5 bases clipped from V and 4 bases from J, the junction kept 6 bases outside the gene matches. This CDR3 reads CASSLRDREGNTIYF. In DNA form, the CDR3 reads TGTGCCAGCAGTCTCCGGGACAGGGAAGGAAACACCATATATTTT.

CDR3 nucleotide sequence: TGTGCCGACCCGAGGCCTAACTACGAGCAGTACTTC. This sequence encodes CADPRPNYEQYF. The chain couples TRBV21-1 to TRBJ2-7. TRBV21-1 is given as a pseudogene. CDR3 size: 12 residues.

The V gene is TRBV29-1, the J gene TRBJ2-3, with D perhaps TRBD1 (5 bases). Germline V CDR1 and CDR2: SQVTM, ANQGSEA. Trimming pared 6 bases from V and 4 bases from J, leaving 8 bases between. The CDR3 has 11 residues. DNA of the CDR3: TGCAGCGTCCTACAGGCAGATACGCAGTATTTT. Encoded protein: CSVLQADTQYF.

This clonotype was observed many times. The chain is built from TRBV12-3 or TRBV12-4 and TRBJ1-2; no clear D. The CDR3 runs to 12 residues. V gave up 8 bases and J gave up 7 bases, with 14 bases separating them. For the CDR3, the DNA is TGTGCCAGCTCCCGTTCCCCTTTTGGCTACACCTTC. Residues: CASSRSPFGYTF.